The clone carrying this TCR beta chain has a handful of counts. The antigen is not known. This record comes from a study of CD8+ T cells in alopecia areata. Broader study findings: The link between baseline CD8+ expansion and response remains uncertain with one nonresponder.

Germline CDR1 SNHLY, CDR2 FYNNEI. The CDR3 covers 16 residues. V dropped 6 bases and J dropped 0 bases, with 15 bases sitting between them. Sample treatment: oral pan-JAK inhibitor, 5-10 mg twice daily. The authors extracted RNA and reverse transcribed it into cDNA as the sequencing template. Sequencing used immunoSEQ multiplex PCR; TCRdb keeps in-frame clones, though not all of them. The table lists around 140,000 clones, 45% to 60% of them singletons. The sequencing here drew on CD8+ T cells sorted from blood, taken at week 4, from a patient treated with tofacitinib. The chain carries TRBV2 and TRBJ1-5; D may be TRBD1 (6 bases). The origin of this receptor is a human donor with alopecia areata. The chain's CDR3 is CASRIDSTGSNQPQHF. CDR3 in DNA: TGTGCCAGCAGGATCGACTCGACAGGTAGCAATCAGCCCCAGCATTTT.